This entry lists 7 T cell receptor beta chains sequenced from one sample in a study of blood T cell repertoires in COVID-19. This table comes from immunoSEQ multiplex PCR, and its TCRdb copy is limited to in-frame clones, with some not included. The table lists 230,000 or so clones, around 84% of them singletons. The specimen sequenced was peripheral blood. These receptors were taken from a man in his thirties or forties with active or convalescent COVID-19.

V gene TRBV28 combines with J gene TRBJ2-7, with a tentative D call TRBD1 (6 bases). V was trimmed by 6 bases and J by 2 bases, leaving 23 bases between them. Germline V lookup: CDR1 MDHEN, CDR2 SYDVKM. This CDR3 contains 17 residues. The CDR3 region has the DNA TGTGCCAGCAGCTACCTCCCCCCGGGACAACGGGCCTACGAGCAGTACTTC. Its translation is CASSYLPPGQRAYEQYF.

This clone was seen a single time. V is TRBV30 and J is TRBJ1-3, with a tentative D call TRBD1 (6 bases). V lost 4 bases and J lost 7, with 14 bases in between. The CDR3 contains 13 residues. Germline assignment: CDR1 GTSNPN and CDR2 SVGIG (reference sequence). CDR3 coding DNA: TGTGCCTGGAATCCAGGGGATTGGAACACCATATATTTT. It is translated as CAWNPGDWNTIYF.

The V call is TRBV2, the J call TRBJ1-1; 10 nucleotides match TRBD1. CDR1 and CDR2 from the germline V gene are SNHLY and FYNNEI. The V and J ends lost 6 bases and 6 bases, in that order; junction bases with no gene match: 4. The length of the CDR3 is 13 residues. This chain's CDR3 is CASSRTGGAEAFF. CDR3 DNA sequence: TGTGCCAGCAGCCGGACAGGGGGGGCTGAAGCTTTCTTT.

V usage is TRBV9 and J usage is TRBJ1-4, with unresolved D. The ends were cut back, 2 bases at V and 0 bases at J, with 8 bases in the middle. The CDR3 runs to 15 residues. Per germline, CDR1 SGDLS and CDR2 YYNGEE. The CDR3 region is CASSVEGATNEKLFF. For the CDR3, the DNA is TGTGCCAGCAGCGTCGAGGGTGCAACTAATGAAAAACTGTTTTTT.

The CDR3 spells CASSQGGTGKNQPQHF. CDR3 DNA sequence: TGCGCCAGCAGCCAAGGTGGGACAGGGAAAAATCAGCCCCAGCATTTT. The chain combines TRBV4-1 with TRBJ1-5; 9 bases line up with TRBD1. This CDR3 contains 16 residues. Germline V gene sequence: CDR1 MGHRA, CDR2 YSYEKL. V lost 1 base, J lost 4 bases, and 5 bases stayed unmatched.

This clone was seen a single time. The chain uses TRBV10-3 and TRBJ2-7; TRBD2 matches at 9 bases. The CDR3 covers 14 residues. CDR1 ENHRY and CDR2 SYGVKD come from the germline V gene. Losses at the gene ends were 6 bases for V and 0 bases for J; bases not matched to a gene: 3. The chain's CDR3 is CAISNSGSSYEQYF. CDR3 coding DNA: TGTGCCATCAGCAATAGCGGGAGCTCCTACGAGCAGTACTTC.

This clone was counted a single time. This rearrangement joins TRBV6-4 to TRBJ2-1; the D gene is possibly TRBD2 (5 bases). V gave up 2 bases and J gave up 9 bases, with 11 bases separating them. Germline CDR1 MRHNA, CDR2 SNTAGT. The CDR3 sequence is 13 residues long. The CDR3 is CASSDGDAGEQFF. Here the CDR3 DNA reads TGTGCCAGCAGTGACGGTGACGCGGGTGAGCAGTTCTTC.